This T cell receptor beta chain was sequenced in a study of early stage breast cancer tumors. Libraries were prepared by immunoSEQ multiplex PCR; TCRdb keeps only in-frame clonotypes and omits some of them. The table lists tens of thousands of clones, 65% to 75% of them singletons. Trimming shortened V by 4 bases and J by 4 bases, and 5 bases separated the two germline ends. Germline-derived CDR1 and CDR2 are LNHDA and SQIVND (reference sequence). The CDR3 spans 11 residues. The source material was blood. The chain employs TRBV19 and TRBJ2-7; D unclear. This TCR was sampled from a person in their sixties or seventies with breast cancer. The CDR3 bases are TGTGCCAGTAGTAACTTATACGAGCAGTACTTC. It specifies CASSNLYEQYF. The full variable domain, completed using reference TRBV19 and TRBJ2-7, is DGGITQSPKYLFRKEGQNVTLSCEQNLNHDAMYWYRQDPGQGLRLIYYSQIVNDFQKGDIAEGYSVSREKKESFPLTVTSAQKNPTAFYLCASSNLYEQYFGPGTRLTVT.